This T cell receptor beta chain is drawn from a study of blood T cell repertoires in COVID-19. Study overall: Sites in the United States, Italy and Spain provided acute and convalescent COVID-19 samples. PBMCs, B-cell-depleted T cells, or T cells were the source of the cDNA or gDNA that made up the material.

Germline lookup yields CDR1 ENHRY and CDR2 SYGVKD. V lost 0 bases and J lost 5; bases outside the gene matches: 3. The CDR3 is 15 amino acids. The method was immunoSEQ multiplex PCR; TCRdb's version includes in-frame clones alone and lacks a portion of them. The sample shows around 700,000 clones, around 89% of them seen only once. This TCR derives from a woman aged 18-29 years with acute or convalescent COVID-19. The sample consisted of peripheral blood. The rearrangement links TRBV10-3 to TRBJ2-1; 8 bases line up with TRBD2. CDR3 nucleotide sequence: TGTGCCATCAGTGAGTCACGGGGGGGTGACAATGAGCAGTTCTTC. It encodes CAISESRGGDNEQFF.